The T cell receptor (beta chain) under discussion was sequenced for a study of pediatric ulcerative colitis. Findings of the study overall: All ulcerative colitis patients, but no controls, carried a couple of rectal clonotypes. Compared with controls, ulcerative colitis showed greater blood-rectum clone sharing.

Rectal tissue came from one to two pinch biopsies taken at colonoscopy. Assay used: immunoSEQ multiplex PCR; TCRdb lists only in-frame clones, some missing. The sample records some 40,000 clones, 65% to 80% being singletons. Note on this clone: Its antigen is unidentified.

This clonotype was sampled from a boy younger than 18 with severe ulcerative colitis. The sample was gut tissue.

The DNA of the CDR3 is TGTGCCAGTACCAGGGGAGCAAGGGTCGGGGAGCTGTTTTTT. Translation gives CASTRGARVGELFF. The chain combines TRBV19 with TRBJ2-2, with TRBD1 as a possible D gene (6 bases). Between the trimmed V and J ends, which lost 7 bases and 7 bases, there was a span of 16 bases. The CDR3 runs 14 residues. Germline V gene data show CDR1 as LNHDA and CDR2 as SQIVND (reference sequence).